Below, 18 T cell receptor beta chains from the same sample are listed, as sequenced in a study of human T cells and chemical hapten exposure. Time point described: patch test 2, 6 weeks after DPC sensitization. The treatment: therapeutic diphenylcyclopropenone sensitization with weekly scalp DPC. TCRdb fed the RACE reads into MiXCR, producing one record per CDR3 protein. The repertoire holds just over 350,000 distinct CDR3 sequences, with nearly 6.5% as singletons. Sequencing was performed on whole blood, taken in connection with sensitization to the hapten diphenylcyclopropenone (DPC). The receptors were gathered from a woman in her late teens or twenties with alopecia areata. Some clones in this sample may be carry-over from other donors' samples.

At least ten counts were recorded for this clonotype. At one boundary the junction diverges from the germline segment, which might be a read error. The chain combines TRBV6-5 with TRBJ2-3; maybe TRBD1 (6 bases). The CDR3 contains 13 residues. From germline, CDR1 is MNHEY and CDR2 SVGAGI. CDR3 bases: TGTGCCAGCAGCGCTACTAAACAGGGAAGGGTAGATTTT. The encoded protein is CASSATKQGRVDF.

This clonotype was observed a handful of times. This chain links TRBV10-2 with TRBJ2-7; 9 positions match TRBD1. V lost 2 bases, J lost 0 bases, and 11 bases stayed unmatched. There are 18 residues in the CDR3. Germline lookup yields CDR1 WSHSY and CDR2 SAAADI. This CDR3 is CASSEIGTGLERSYEQYF. CDR3 DNA: TGCGCCAGCAGTGAGATTGGGACAGGGTTAGAGCGCTCCTACGAGCAGTACTTC.

V usage is TRBV11-2 and J usage is TRBJ2-7; D may be TRBD2 (6 bases). Germline loops: CDR1 SGHAT, CDR2 FQNNGV. With 0 bases removed from V and 6 bases from J, the gap between germline ends came to 21 bases. CDR3 length: 17 amino acids. CDR3: CASSLDWMERAGSEQYF. CDR3 sequence (DNA): TGTGCCAGCAGCTTAGATTGGATGGAGCGGGCGGGGAGCGAGCAGTACTTC.

For this clonotype: A much more abundant neighbour one base away suggests this may be a read error. V gene TRBV12-3 or TRBV12-4 combines with J gene TRBJ2-3, with D perhaps given as TRBD1 or TRBD2 (5 bases each). Trimming took off 1 base at V and 2 bases at J, with 10 bases between the two ends. This CDR3 region has 15 residues. CDR3 residues: CASSLVGELTDTQYF. The CDR3 nucleotides read TGTGCCAGCAGTTTAGTGGGGGAACTCACAGATACGCAGTATTTT.

The table lists this clonotype with a few counts. The gene calls are TRBV4-3 and TRBJ2-1; D remains unclear. Germline V CDR1 and CDR2: LGHNA, YSLEER. V was trimmed by 6 bases and J by 4 bases, leaving 10 bases between them. CDR3 length: 13 amino acids. In DNA form, the CDR3 reads TGCGCCAGCAGTCAAACAGTTTACAATGAGCAGTTCTTC. Translated: CASSQTVYNEQFF.

This clonotype was found many times. V gene TRBV19 combines with J gene TRBJ2-1, with D hard to call. The germline V gene encodes CDR1 LNHDA and CDR2 SQIVND (reference sequence). The CDR3 has 13 amino acids. Trimming took off 6 bases at V and 8 bases at J, with 14 bases between the two ends. CDR3: CASSPTMSDEQFF. The CDR3 DNA follows: TGTGCCAGTAGCCCCACTATGAGCGATGAGCAGTTCTTC.

There are many counts of this clonotype. This sequence joins TRBV12-3 or TRBV12-4 and TRBJ1-5; D uncertain. V lost 3 bases and J 5 bases, leaving 8 bases between the germline ends. This CDR3 is 13 amino acids long. CDR3 residues: CASSFDFDQPQHF. CDR3 bases: TGTGCCAGCAGTTTCGATTTTGATCAGCCCCAGCATTTT.

This clonotype was detected many times. The chain recombines TRBV15 with TRBJ2-7, with 7 bases identical to TRBD2. The CDR3 extends over 15 amino acids. With 0 bases clipped from V and 7 bases from J, the junction kept 9 bases outside the gene matches. In germline, CDR1 is LNHNV, CDR2 YYDKDF (reference sequence). CDR3 nucleotide sequence: TGTGCCACCAGCAGAGACGGTAGGGAGGGTCAAGAGCAGTACTTC. It specifies CATSRDGREGQEQYF.

This clonotype was counted only a few times. This chain uses TRBV7-9 with TRBJ2-4, with D possibly TRBD1 on 6 matching bases. Per germline, CDR1 SEHNR and CDR2 FQNEAQ (reference sequence). The V and J ends lost 10 bases and 4 bases respectively, with 11 bases between them. The CDR3 totals 12 residues. For the CDR3, the DNA is TGTGCCACGGACAGTAATAAAAACATTCAGTACTTC. It is translated as CATDSNKNIQYF.

Only a few counts were recorded for this clonotype. This chain joins TRBV11-3 and TRBJ1-2, with a possible D match to TRBD1 (5 bases). The germline V gene encodes CDR1 SGHNT and CDR2 YENEEA. This CDR3 has 16 residues. Trimming shortened V by 0 bases and J by 0 bases, and 11 bases separated the two germline ends. CDR3 DNA: TGTGCCAGCAGCTTAGATGGTGGCAGGGCTAACTATGGCTACACCTTC. Its translation is CASSLDGGRANYGYTF.

This clonotype came up many times. J is TRBJ1-6 and V is TRBV6-2 or TRBV6-3; 9 positions agree with TRBD1. The V segment lost 2 bases and the J segment 7 bases; nucleotides outside the gene matches: 12. The V gene's germline CDR1 is MNHEY and CDR2 SVGEGT. This CDR3 is built from 18 residues. The CDR3 coding sequence is TGTGCCAGCAGTTACCCACACCTCGGACAGGGGCCCAATTCACCCCTCCACTTT. It codes for CASSYPHLGQGPNSPLHF.

The J gene is TRBJ1-1, the V gene TRBV4-1, with 9 bases identical to TRBD1. Germline loops: CDR1 MGHRA, CDR2 YSYEKL. The CDR3 extends over 16 amino acids. With 4 bases clipped from V and 1 base from J, the junction kept 7 bases outside the gene matches. CDR3 bases: TGCGCCAGCAGCCCAGGAGGGACAGGGAAGAACACTGAAGCTTTCTTT. Amino acid sequence: CASSPGGTGKNTEAFF.

V usage is TRBV12-3 or TRBV12-4 and J usage is TRBJ2-6, with 8 bases lining up with TRBD1. The CDR3 length is 16 residues. V lost 6 bases, J lost 4 bases, and 8 bases stayed unmatched. CDR3 nucleotide sequence: TGTGCCAGCAGCTCAGGGGGCGCGACGGGGGCCAACGTCCTGACTTTC. It encodes CASSSGGATGANVLTF.

The chain links TRBV5-6 to TRBJ1-4; no clear D. The V gene's germline CDR1 is SGHDT and CDR2 YYEEEE. Trimming cost V 4 bases and J 4 bases, with 11 bases left between them. The CDR3 length is 14 residues. CDR3 bases: TGTGCCAGCAGCCATAATTCGGTTAATGAAAAACTGTTTTTT. Residues: CASSHNSVNEKLFF.

The rearrangement links TRBV20-1 to TRBJ1-1, with D perhaps matching TRBD1 (5 bases). Deletions cut 3 bases from V and 0 bases from J, with 14 bases between. Germline V gives CDR1 DFQATT, CDR2 SNEGSKA (reference sequence). CDR3 length: 15 amino acids. The CDR3 loop reads CSASSLQELNTEAFF. CDR3 nucleotide sequence: TGCAGTGCTAGTTCCTTACAGGAATTGAACACTGAAGCTTTCTTT.

This clonotype was observed a few times. The rearrangement uses TRBV7-6 and TRBJ1-3; 8 bases match TRBD1. Trimming removed 3 bases from V and 4 bases from J; junction bases left unmatched: 5. The CDR3 contains 15 residues. Germline values: CDR1 SGHVS, CDR2 FNYEAQ. The CDR3 reads CASSFQGAGGNTIYF. DNA of the CDR3: TGTGCCAGCAGCTTCCAGGGGGCGGGCGGAAACACCATATATTTT.

In this sample, this clonotype turned up many times. V usage is TRBV7-2 and J usage is TRBJ1-2; D call uncertain. This CDR3 region has 13 residues. Trimming took 1 base from V and 5 from J, leaving 8 bases between them. Per the germline V gene, CDR1 is SGHTA and CDR2 is FQGNSA. This CDR3 reads CASSLEIMYGYTF. The CDR3 DNA sequence: TGTGCCAGCAGCTTAGAAATCATGTATGGCTACACCTTC.

The J gene is TRBJ2-3, the V gene TRBV12-3 or TRBV12-4, with TRBD2 matching over 9 bases. Trimming removed 3 bases from V and 3 bases from J; junction bases left unmatched: 7. The CDR3 has 16 amino acids. The CDR3, as DNA: TGTGCCAGCAGTTTGGCGGGGGGGCTCCTAACAGATACGCAGTATTTT. Translation gives CASSLAGGLLTDTQYF.